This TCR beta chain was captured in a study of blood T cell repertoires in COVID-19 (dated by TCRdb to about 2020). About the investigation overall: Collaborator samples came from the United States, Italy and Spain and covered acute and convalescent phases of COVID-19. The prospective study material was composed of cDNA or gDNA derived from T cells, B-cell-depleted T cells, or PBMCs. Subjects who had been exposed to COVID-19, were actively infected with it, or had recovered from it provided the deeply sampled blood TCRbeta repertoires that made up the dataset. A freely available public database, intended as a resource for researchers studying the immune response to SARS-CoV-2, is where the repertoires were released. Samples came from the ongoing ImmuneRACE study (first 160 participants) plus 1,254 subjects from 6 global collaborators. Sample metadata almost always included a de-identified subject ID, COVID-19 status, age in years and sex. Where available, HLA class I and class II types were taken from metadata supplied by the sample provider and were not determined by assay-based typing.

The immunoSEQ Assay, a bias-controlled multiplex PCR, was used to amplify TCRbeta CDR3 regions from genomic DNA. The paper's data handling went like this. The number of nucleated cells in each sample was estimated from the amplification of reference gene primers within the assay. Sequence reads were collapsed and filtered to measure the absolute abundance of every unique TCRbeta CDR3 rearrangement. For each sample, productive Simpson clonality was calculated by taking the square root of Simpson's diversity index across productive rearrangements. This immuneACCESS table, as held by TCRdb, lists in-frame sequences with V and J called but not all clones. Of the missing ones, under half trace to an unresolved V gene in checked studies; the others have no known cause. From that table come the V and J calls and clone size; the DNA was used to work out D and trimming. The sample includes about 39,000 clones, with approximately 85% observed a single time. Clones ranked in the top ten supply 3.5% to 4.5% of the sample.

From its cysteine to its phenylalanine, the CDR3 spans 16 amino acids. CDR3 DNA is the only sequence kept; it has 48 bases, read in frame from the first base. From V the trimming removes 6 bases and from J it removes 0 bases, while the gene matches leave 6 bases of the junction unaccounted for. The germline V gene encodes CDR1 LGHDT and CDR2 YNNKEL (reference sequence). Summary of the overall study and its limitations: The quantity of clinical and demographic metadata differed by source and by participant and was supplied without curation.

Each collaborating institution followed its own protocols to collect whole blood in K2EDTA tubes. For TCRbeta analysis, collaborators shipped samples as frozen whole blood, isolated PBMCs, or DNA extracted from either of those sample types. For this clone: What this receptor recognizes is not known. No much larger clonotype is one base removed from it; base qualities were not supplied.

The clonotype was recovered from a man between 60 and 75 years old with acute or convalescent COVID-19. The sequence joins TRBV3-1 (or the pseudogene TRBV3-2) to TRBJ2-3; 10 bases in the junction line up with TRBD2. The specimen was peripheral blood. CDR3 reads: CASSQFSGGSTDTQYF. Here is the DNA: TGTGCCAGCAGTCAATTTAGCGGGGGGAGCACAGATACGCAGTATTTT.